This section outlines one T cell receptor (beta chain) sequence together with its context. Its antigen is currently unknown. Of the isolated RNA, all was reverse transcribed, and so the sequenced material was expressed TCRB transcripts. Libraries were prepared by immunoSEQ multiplex PCR; TCRdb keeps only in-frame clonotypes and omits some of them. The data show around 280,000 clones, with 15% seen just once and approximately 0.015% held by the top ten. This record belongs to a study of beta chain features in type 1 diabetes. Trimming shortened V by 5 bases and J by 2 bases, and 16 bases separated the two germline ends. CDR1 SGHTA and CDR2 FQGNSA come from the germline V gene. The CDR3 is 15 residues long. Study results and caveats: There was a moderate but significant shortening of TCRB CDR3s in all four CD4+ subsets of Type 1 diabetes patients. Junctions at VDJ sites from type 1 diabetes patients had fewer insertions and more deletions.

The V call is TRBV7-2, the J call TRBJ2-7; no firm D call. The sample taken for sequencing was naive CD4+ T cells from blood. The receptor was derived from a man aged 18 to 29 with type 1 diabetes. The CDR3 region has the DNA TGTGCCAGCAGCCCGCGCCCCTCCTATACCTACGAGCAGTACTTC. Amino acid sequence: CASSPRPSYTYEQYF.